The 3 T cell receptor beta chains in this list originate from one sample, sequenced in a study of neurological immune-mediated disorders. TCRdb re-analysed the 5' RACE reads in MiXCR, keeping a single row per CDR3 protein. The profile covers 30,000 to 40,000 distinct CDR3 sequences, with 3% to 4% appearing a single time and 2.2% taken by the ten largest. Sequences were obtained from PBMCs. Receptors originate from a man in his thirties or forties with multiple sclerosis.

This clonotype has a count of ten or more. For the CDR3, the DNA is TGTGCCAGCAGCCGTATACCGACAATCACTGAAGCTTTCTTT. This sequence encodes CASSRIPTITEAFF. This chain links TRBV6-6 with TRBJ1-1; D remains unclear. The V and J ends lost 6 bases and 4 bases respectively, with 15 bases between them. Germline values: CDR1 MNHNY, CDR2 SVGAGI (reference sequence). The CDR3 is 14 amino acids.

This clonotype was recorded many times. The chain uses TRBV9 and TRBJ2-4; a possible D gene is TRBD2 (6 bases). This CDR3 region has 15 residues. V was cut by 4 bases and J by 1 base, with 12 bases left in between. Germline V CDR1 and CDR2: SGDLS, YYNGEE. The CDR3 coding sequence is TGTGCCAGCAGCAACGCAGGAGGGGCCAAAAACATTCAGTACTTC. This encodes CASSNAGGAKNIQYF.

CDR3 DNA: TGTGCCAGCAGTTATTCCGGAACGCTGGGCGATGGCTACACCTTC. Protein product: CASSYSGTLGDGYTF. The chain joins TRBV6-5 to TRBJ1-2; D uncertain. From germline, CDR1 is MNHEY and CDR2 SVGAGI. The CDR3 loop spans 15 amino acids. V was cut by 3 bases and J by 6 bases, with 17 bases left in between.